This TCR beta chain is from a study of shared clonotypes between healthy human individuals. About this clone: The antigen is unknown. At the DNA level, this CDR3 is encoded by other sequences in the same sample as well.

Some clones are missing from TCRdb's copy, which holds only in-frame ones; the method was immunoSEQ multiplex PCR. The table has roughly 1,800,000 clones, about 95% seen once. General study points: With a handful of donors compared, roughly 5% of naive CD4 clonotypes were shared. The authors sampled blood alone, and tissue repertoires likely differ.

The germline gives CDR1 SEHNR, CDR2 FQNEAQ (reference sequence). The CDR3 length is 14 residues. Between the trimmed V and J ends, which lost 1 base and 0 bases, there was a span of 7 bases. As defined, naive CD8 cells were CD45RO-negative and positively selected for CCR7, with terminally differentiated effector memory CD45RA+ cells excluded. The TCR sequence derives from a man aged 18 to 29 in good health. The chain is built from TRBV7-9 and TRBJ2-7; D gene uncertain. Sequencing used naive CD8+ T cells sorted from blood. The CDR3 DNA follows: TGTGCCAGCAGCTTAGGTGCCAGCTCCTACGAGCAGTACTTC. Its protein is CASSLGASSYEQYF.